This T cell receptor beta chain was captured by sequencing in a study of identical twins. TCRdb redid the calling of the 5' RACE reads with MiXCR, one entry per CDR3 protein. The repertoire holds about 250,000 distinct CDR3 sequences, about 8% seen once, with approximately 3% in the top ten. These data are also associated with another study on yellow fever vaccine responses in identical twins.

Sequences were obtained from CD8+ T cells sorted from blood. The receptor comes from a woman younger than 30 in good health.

CDR3 coding DNA: TGTGCCAGCAGCGTAGAAGGAGCGGCCACAGATACGCAGTATTTT. It translates to CASSVEGAATDTQYF. The chain employs TRBV9 and TRBJ2-3; maybe TRBD2 (5 bases). Germline CDR1 and CDR2: SGDLS and YYNGEE. The ends were cut back, 0 bases at V and 2 bases at J, with 10 bases in the middle. The length of the CDR3 is 15 residues.